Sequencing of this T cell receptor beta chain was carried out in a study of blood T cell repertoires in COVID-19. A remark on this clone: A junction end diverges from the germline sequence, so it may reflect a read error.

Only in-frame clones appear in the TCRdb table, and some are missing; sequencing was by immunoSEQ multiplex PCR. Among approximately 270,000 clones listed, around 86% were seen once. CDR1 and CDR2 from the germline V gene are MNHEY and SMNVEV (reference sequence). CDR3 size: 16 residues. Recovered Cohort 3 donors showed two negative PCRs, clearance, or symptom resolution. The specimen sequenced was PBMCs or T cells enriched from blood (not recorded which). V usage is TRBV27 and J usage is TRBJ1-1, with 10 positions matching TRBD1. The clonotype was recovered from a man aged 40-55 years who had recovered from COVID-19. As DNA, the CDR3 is TGTGCCAGCAGTTCCACCCCGGGACAGGGGAACGCTGAAGCTTTCTTT. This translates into CASSSTPGQGNAEAFF.